The sequence of this T cell receptor beta chain was determined in a study of T cells in Graves' hyperthyroidism and ophthalmopathy. PBMCs were collected from an approximately 9.3 ml volume of fresh peripheral blood. Amplified TCR beta CDR3 regions derived from RNA transcripts. HTBI primers were the set used in a first-round RT-PCR of the TCR CDR3. TCRdb re-called the multiplex PCR reads through MiXCR, storing one row per CDR3 protein. This table has hundreds of thousands of distinct CDR3 sequences, 14% appearing once. Trimming cost V 5 bases and J 4 bases, with 17 bases left between them. CDR1 SGHTA and CDR2 FQGNSA come from the germline V gene. This CDR3 is 16 amino acids long. This clonotype was observed at least ten times.

This clonotype originated in a woman in her forties or fifties with Graves' ophthalmopathy. The chain links TRBV7-2 to TRBJ2-2, with D perhaps being TRBD1 or TRBD2 (5 bases each). The specimen sequenced was blood. The CDR3, as DNA: TGTGCCAGCAGCCTCCGGGGCCGAGCTAGCACCGGGGAGCTGTTTTTT. Encoded protein: CASSLRGRASTGELFF.